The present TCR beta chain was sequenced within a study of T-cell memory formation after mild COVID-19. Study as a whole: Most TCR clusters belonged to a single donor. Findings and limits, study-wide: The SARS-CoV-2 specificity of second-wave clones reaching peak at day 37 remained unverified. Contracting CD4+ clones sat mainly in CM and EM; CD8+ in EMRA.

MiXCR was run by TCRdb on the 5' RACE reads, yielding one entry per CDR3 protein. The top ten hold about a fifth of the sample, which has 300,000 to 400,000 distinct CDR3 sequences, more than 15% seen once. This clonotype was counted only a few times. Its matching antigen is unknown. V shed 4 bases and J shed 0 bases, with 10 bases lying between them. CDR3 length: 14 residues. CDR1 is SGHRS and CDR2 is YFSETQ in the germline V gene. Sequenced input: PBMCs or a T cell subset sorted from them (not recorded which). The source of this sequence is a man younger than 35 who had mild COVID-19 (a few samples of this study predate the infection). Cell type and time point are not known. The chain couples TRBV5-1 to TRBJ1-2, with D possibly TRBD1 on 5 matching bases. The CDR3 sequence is CASSPGLTNYGYTF. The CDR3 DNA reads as TGCGCCAGCAGCCCGGGACTAACTAACTATGGCTACACCTTC.